The sequence of this T cell receptor beta chain was determined in a study of post-analysis software for immune sequencing data. Findings of the study overall: Samples made in the same batch grouped tightly together by F measure. Roughly five TRBV segments, including TRBV5-6, TRBV5-1 and TRBV20-1, were more frequent in patients than controls. Relative to controls, patients with multiple sclerosis showed significantly lower normalized Chao1 diversity.

Prepared TCR beta cDNA libraries contained unique molecular identifiers. T cells, roughly 1 to 10 million of them, yielded about 500,000 cDNA molecules. TCRdb redid the calling of the PCR reads with MiXCR, one entry per CDR3 protein. Of about 540,000 distinct CDR3 sequences listed, less than 40% are singletons. The CDR3 contains 10 residues. In germline, CDR1 is SQVTM, CDR2 ANQGSEA. Trimming stripped 7 bases from V and 8 bases from J, with 11 bases between. Note on this clonotype: What it binds is unknown.

The chain joins TRBV29-1 to TRBJ1-1, with D perhaps TRBD1 (5 bases). The sample taken for sequencing was blood. The sequence was collected from a girl aged 2-17 years with multiple sclerosis. The CDR3 DNA follows: TGCAGCGCCGGGCGGGGGGAAGCTTTCTTT. Residues: CSAGRGEAFF.